One and the same sample provided the 10 T cell receptor beta chains below, sequenced in a study of lymphopenia after photon versus proton radiotherapy. Method: immunoSEQ multiplex PCR; TCRdb's copy keeps in-frame clones and lacks some. Among 20,000 to 30,000 clones listed, approximately 80% were seen once. The material was peripheral blood, obtained from a patient treated with photon-based radiotherapy. Every receptor here comes from a man in his forties with gastric cancer.

This clone was counted once. The rearrangement uses TRBV5-4 and TRBJ1-1; possible D gene TRBD1, 5 bases. This CDR3 comprises 14 residues. Germline CDR1 SGHNT, CDR2 YYREEE (reference sequence). Trimming stripped 2 bases from V and 0 bases from J, with 8 bases between. The CDR3 sequence is CASSLKGLNTEAFF. In DNA form, the CDR3 reads TGTGCCAGCAGCTTAAAGGGACTGAACACTGAAGCTTTCTTT.

The chain has TRBV30 and TRBJ1-3, with D perhaps TRBD1 (6 bases). V lost 3 bases, J lost 2 bases, and 8 bases lay in between. The CDR3 is 13 amino acids. Germline V CDR1 and CDR2: GTSNPN, SVGIG (reference sequence). CDR3 region: CAWSGGTGNTIYF. In DNA form, the CDR3 reads TGTGCCTGGAGCGGGGGCACTGGAAACACCATATATTTT. Full variable domain (rest looked up from reference TRBV30 and TRBJ1-3): SQTIHQWPATLVQPVGSPLSLECTVEGTSNPNLYWYRQAAGRGLQLLFYSVGIGQISSEVPQNLSASRPQDRQFILSSKKLLLSDSGFYLCAWSGGTGNTIYFGEGSWLTVV.

The rearrangement uses TRBV6-6 and TRBJ2-7; 13 bases match TRBD2. J lost 3 bases, V lost 6 bases, and 5 bases had no gene match. Germline values: CDR1 MNHNY, CDR2 SVGAGI (reference sequence). CDR3 length: 15 residues. As DNA, the CDR3 is TGTGCCAGCAGACCCGGGACTAGCGGGAACTACGAGCAGTACTTC. Translation gives CASRPGTSGNYEQYF.

Within the sample, this clone is medium-sized. This chain connects TRBV7-6 to TRBJ1-4; no clear D. The V and J ends lost 7 bases and 5 bases respectively, with 8 bases between them. The CDR3 has 12 amino acids. Germline loops: CDR1 SGHVS, CDR2 FNYEAQ. The CDR3 coding sequence is TGTGCCAGCATGGCGGGGAATGAAAAACTGTTTTTT. This gives the protein CASMAGNEKLFF. The full variable domain, in which reference TRBV7-6 and TRBJ1-4 provide the parts outside the CDR3, is GAGVSQSPRYKVTKRGQDVALRCDPISGHVSLYWYRQALGQGPEFLTYFNYEAQQDKSGLPNDRFSAERPEGSISTLTIQRTEQRDSAMYRCASMAGNEKLFFGSGTQLSVL.

The genes are TRBV13 and TRBJ2-5; TRBD1 agrees at 9 bases. This CDR3 comprises 15 residues. Germline V gene data show CDR1 as PRHDT and CDR2 as FYEKMQ (reference sequence). The trim removed 5 bases at V and 2 bases at J, leaving 6 bases unmatched. The CDR3 bases are TGTGCCAGCAGCGTGCGACAGGGGGTACAAGAGACCCAGTACTTC. Translation gives CASSVRQGVQETQYF.

The chain is built from TRBV5-1 and TRBJ2-5; 7 bases fit TRBD1. The DNA matches TRBJ2-7 better at its end, which makes the J call doubtful. The CDR3 runs 16 residues. Germline V lookup: CDR1 SGHRS, CDR2 YFSETQ. The CDR3 bases are TGCGCCAGCAGCAGAACCTCGGGACAGTCGACCTACGAGCAGTACTTC. Amino acids: CASSRTSGQSTYEQYF.

The rearrangement joins TRBV5-1 to TRBJ2-7; D is perhaps TRBD2 (5 bases). The CDR3 spans 13 residues. Deletions cut 3 bases from V and 5 bases from J, with 12 bases between. Germline lookup yields CDR1 SGHRS and CDR2 YFSETQ. As DNA, the CDR3 is TGCGCCAGCAGCTCCGGACTTAAAAACGAGCAGTACTTC. It is translated as CASSSGLKNEQYF.

V is TRBV5-1 and J is TRBJ2-1; no reliable D call. Trimming stripped 8 bases from V and 9 bases from J, with 12 bases between. Germline V gene lookup returns CDR1 SGHRS and CDR2 YFSETQ. The CDR3 covers 11 residues. The CDR3 nucleotides read TGCGCCAGTATAAGTGGTGCTGAGCAGTTCTTC. This codes for CASISGAEQFF.

Written as DNA, the CDR3 is TGTGCCAGCAGTTCTAGCTCCTACAATGAGCAGTTCTTC. Amino acid sequence: CASSSSSYNEQFF. J is TRBJ2-1 and V is TRBV27; D is uncertain. The length of the CDR3 is 13 residues. V lost 4 bases, J lost 0 bases, and 4 bases lay in between. Germline values: CDR1 MNHEY, CDR2 SMNVEV (reference sequence).

The chain employs TRBV7-9 and TRBJ1-6; weak D call: TRBD1 (5 bases). CDR1 SEHNR and CDR2 FQNEAQ come from the germline V gene (reference sequence). Trimming took off 6 bases at V and 13 bases at J, with 16 bases between the two ends. This CDR3 comprises 13 residues. CDR3 loop: CASRATGDGPLHF. CDR3 DNA sequence: TGTGCCAGCAGGGCCACGGGGGACGGGCCCCTCCACTTT.